This record covers a single T cell receptor beta chain. This record comes from a study of blood T cell repertoires in COVID-19. Clones were sequenced by immunoSEQ multiplex PCR, and TCRdb holds only the in-frame ones, with some missing. The table has hundreds of thousands of clones, 89% seen once; the top ten hold less than 9.5%. The CDR3 runs 17 residues. Germline loops: CDR1 SGHRS, CDR2 YFSETQ. Trimming at V came to 4 bases and at J to 1 base, leaving 13 bases not matched to a gene. This sequence originates from a woman aged 25 to 45 who had recovered from COVID-19. Sequenced sample: PBMCs or T cells enriched from blood (not recorded which). The chain employs TRBV5-1 and TRBJ1-1; 7 bases match TRBD1. DNA for the CDR3: TGCGCCAGCAGCCTCCGGGGACAGATCAGACCGAACACTGAAGCTTTCTTT. It encodes CASSLRGQIRPNTEAFF.